Following are 2 T cell receptor beta chains from one sample sequenced in a study of neurological immune-mediated disorders. TCRdb re-derived calls from the 5' RACE reads in MiXCR, one entry per CDR3 protein. In the table there are around 47,000 distinct CDR3 sequences, 20% to 25% of which are singletons. Time point here: technical triplicate 3. Material for sequencing was PBMCs. These TCRs come from a man in his 60s with HTLV-1-associated myelopathy (HAM/TSP).

This clonotype was detected only a few times. The rearrangement joins TRBV4-1 to TRBJ2-7; 9 bases agree with TRBD1. The CDR3 length is 13 residues. Germline trimming cut 3 bases from V and 6 bases from J; bases unmatched to any gene: 3. Germline CDR1 is MGHRA and CDR2 is YSYEKL. The DNA for the CDR3 is TGCGCCAGCAGCCAGGGACAGGGAGGCGAGCAGTACTTC. Its translation: CASSQGQGGEQYF.

This clonotype was seen many times. The chain employs TRBV28 and TRBJ1-5; 8 nucleotides line up with TRBD1. CDR3 length: 18 residues. The germline gives CDR1 MDHEN, CDR2 SYDVKM. J lost 2 bases, V lost 2 bases, and 11 bases had no gene match. CDR3 sequence reads: CASSLGQGGGRGNQPQHF. DNA for the CDR3: TGTGCCAGCAGTTTAGGACAGGGTGGGGGTAGGGGCAATCAGCCCCAGCATTTT.